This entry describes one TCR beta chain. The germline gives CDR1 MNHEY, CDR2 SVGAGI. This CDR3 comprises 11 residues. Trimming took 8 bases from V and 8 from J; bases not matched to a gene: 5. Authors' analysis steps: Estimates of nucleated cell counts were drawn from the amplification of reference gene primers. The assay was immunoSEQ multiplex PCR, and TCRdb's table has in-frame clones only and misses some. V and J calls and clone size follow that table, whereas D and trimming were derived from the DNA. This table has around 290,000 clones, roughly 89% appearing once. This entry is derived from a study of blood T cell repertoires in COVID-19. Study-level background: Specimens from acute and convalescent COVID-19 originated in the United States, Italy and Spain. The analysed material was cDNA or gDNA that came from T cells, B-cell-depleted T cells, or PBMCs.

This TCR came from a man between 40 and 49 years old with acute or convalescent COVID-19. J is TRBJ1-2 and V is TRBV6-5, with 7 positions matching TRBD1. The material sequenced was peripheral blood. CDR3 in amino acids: CASGDSRGYTF. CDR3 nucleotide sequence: TGTGCCAGCGGGGACAGCAGAGGCTACACCTTC.